Below are 8 T cell receptor beta chains sequenced from a single sample in a study of T cells in Graves' hyperthyroidism and ophthalmopathy. RNA transcripts provided the source from which TCR beta CDR3 regions were amplified. Using the HTBI primer set, a first-round RT-PCR was run on the TCR CDR3. TCRdb reprocessed the multiplex PCR reads with MiXCR, giving one entry per CDR3 protein. The data hold some 270,000 distinct CDR3 sequences, with approximately 14% observed a single time. Sequences were obtained from blood. These receptors all come from a woman between 40 and 50 years old with Graves' hyperthyroidism.

Comments on this clonotype: Being one base from a much bigger clone, this may be a read error. The chain recombines TRBV5-6 with TRBJ1-4; D not certain. V was shortened by 0 bases and J by 0 bases, with 3 bases between the two germline ends. Germline CDR1 reads SGHDT; CDR2 reads YYEEEE. This CDR3 has 14 residues. The CDR3 sequence is CASSLEATNEKLFF. CDR3 DNA: TGTGCCAGCAGCTTGGAAGCAACTAATGAAAAACTGTTTTTT.

This clonotype was counted ten times or more. The rearrangement joins TRBV7-2 to TRBJ2-2, with 11 bases that match TRBD2. The V gene end was trimmed by 6 bases and the J gene end by 4 bases; junction bases not matched to a gene: 7. This CDR3 is 16 amino acids long. CDR1 is SGHTA, CDR2 FQGNSA, per germline. Written as DNA, the CDR3 is TGTGCCAGCAGGGACACTAGCGGGAGTTTCACCGGGGAGCTGTTTTTT. Translated: CASRDTSGSFTGELFF.

This clonotype showed up many times. The chain combines TRBV7-9 with TRBJ2-3; no clear D gene. V shed 5 bases and J shed 10 bases, with 4 bases lying between them. Germline lookup yields CDR1 SEHNR and CDR2 FQNEAQ (reference sequence). CDR3 length: 9 amino acids. The CDR3 reads CASSPSQYF. The CDR3 coding sequence is TGTGCCAGCAGCCCTTCGCAGTATTTT.

A single count supports this clonotype. CDR3 loop: CSVGSGGEGETQYF. The DNA for the CDR3 is TGCAGCGTTGGGTCAGGGGGGGAAGGAGAGACCCAGTACTTC. This chain uses TRBV29-1 with TRBJ2-5, with D perhaps TRBD1 or TRBD2 (7 bases each). The V gene's germline CDR1 is SQVTM and CDR2 ANQGSEA. V lost 4 bases, J lost 4 bases, and 16 bases lay in between. There are 14 residues in the CDR3.

There are a few counts of this clonotype. The rearrangement joins TRBV6-6 to TRBJ2-7; 7 bases align to TRBD2. CDR3 size: 15 residues. Germline V gene sequence: CDR1 MNHNY, CDR2 SVGAGI (reference sequence). Trimming removed 2 bases from V and 1 base from J; junction bases left unmatched: 5. For the CDR3, the DNA is TGTGCCAGCAGTTACCGAAGCGGGGAGTCCTACGAGCAGTACTTC. Protein sequence: CASSYRSGESYEQYF.

This clonotype showed up many times. The rearrangement uses TRBV7-3 and TRBJ2-3; 12 bases are a match to TRBD2. J gave up 1 base and V 0 bases, and 17 bases lay outside the gene matches. CDR1 and CDR2 from the germline V gene are SGHTA and FQGTGA. The CDR3 runs 22 residues. The DNA of the CDR3 is TGTGCCAGCAGCTTAACGGCCGCGACTAGCGGGAGTTGGGCGCGTGGCACAGATACGCAGTATTTT. Protein: CASSLTAATSGSWARGTDTQYF.

There are many counts of this clonotype. The chain employs TRBV28 and TRBJ2-3; TRBD2 is a possible D gene (5 bases). CDR1 is MDHEN, CDR2 SYDVKM, per germline. The CDR3 is 15 amino acids. Trimming removed 6 bases at V and 4 bases at J, with 17 bases between. The CDR3 nucleotides are TGTGCCAGCAGCCCGACTTCATCACTAGCAGATACGCAGTATTTT. Its translation is CASSPTSSLADTQYF.

This clonotype was counted ten times or more. The CDR3 reads CASSEGSGTGNIQYF. The CDR3, as DNA: TGTGCCAGCAGTGAAGGTTCCGGGACAGGGAACATTCAGTACTTC. The genes are TRBV6-1 and TRBJ2-4; 9 bases match TRBD1. This CDR3 spans 15 amino acids. Trimming cost V 1 base and J 7 bases; bases outside gene matches: 5. Per germline, CDR1 MNHNS and CDR2 SASEGT.